Shown below are 12 T cell receptor beta chains from a single sample sequenced in a study of blood T cell repertoires in COVID-19 (TCRdb year 2020). The library was made by the immunoSEQ multiplex PCR assay. TCRdb provides this immuneACCESS table in a form limited to in-frame rearrangements. Some clones are lacking; in checked studies, under half of them reflect an unresolved V gene, and why the rest are absent is not known. Here the sample has 290,000 or so clones; about 90% occur a single time. The top ten hold around 4.5% of the sample. The sequenced material came from PBMCs or T cells enriched from blood (not recorded which). All receptors come from a woman between 18 and 29 years old with acute COVID-19.

The CDR3 DNA reads as TGTGCTAGTGGTTTGGTACCGACAGAGCAGTTCTTC. Residues: CASGLVPTEQFF. This chain uses TRBV12-5 with TRBJ2-1; the D is unclear. The CDR3 extends over 12 amino acids. Trimming cost V 0 bases and J 10 bases, with 7 bases left between them. From germline, CDR1 is LGHNT and CDR2 FRNRAP.

The chain employs TRBV6-5 and TRBJ1-5; TRBD1 aligns across 11 bases. Germline CDR1 and CDR2: MNHEY and SVGAGI. After removal of 7 bases from V and 12 bases from J, the junction contained 14 bases not matched to a gene. CDR3 size: 15 residues. The CDR3 nucleotides are TGTGCCAGCACCGAAACAGGACAGGGGGCGAAGGGCCAGCATTTT. Amino acid sequence: CASTETGQGAKGQHF.

This clone occurred once. The chain is built from TRBV10-3 and TRBJ2-7, with a weak D call TRBD2 (6 bases). The CDR3 runs 14 residues. Germline V gives CDR1 ENHRY, CDR2 SYGVKD. Between the trimmed V and J ends, which lost 3 bases and 4 bases, there was a span of 13 bases. Here the CDR3 DNA reads TGTGCCATCAGTGACACGCGGGATAGGTACGAGCAGTACTTC. It translates to CAISDTRDRYEQYF.

The rearrangement links TRBV29-1 to TRBJ1-1; TRBD1 matches at 8 bases. Unmatched junction bases numbered 13, after V lost 6 bases and J lost 4 bases. The CDR3 is 15 residues long. The germline CDR1 and CDR2 sequences are SQVTM and ANQGSEA. The CDR3 is CSVRTGGHGFTEAFF. The CDR3 DNA reads as TGCAGCGTCCGAACAGGGGGGCATGGTTTCACTGAAGCTTTCTTT.

This clone has more than one count but fewer than ten. The chain couples TRBV5-4 to TRBJ1-3, with TRBD1 identical over 8 bases. V gave up 4 bases and J gave up 4 bases; unmatched junction bases: 4. This CDR3 has 14 residues. Germline V gene sequence: CDR1 SGHNT, CDR2 YYREEE (reference sequence). The CDR3 loop reads CASSRTGLGNTIYF. DNA of the CDR3: TGTGCCAGCAGCAGGACAGGGCTGGGAAACACCATATATTTT.

This chain connects TRBV11-2 to TRBJ2-5, with 7 bases lining up with TRBD2. Trimming at V came to 5 bases and at J to 5 bases, leaving 11 bases not matched to a gene. Germline CDR1 and CDR2: SGHAT and FQNNGV. The CDR3 extends over 15 amino acids. CDR3 nucleotide sequence: TGTGCCAGCAGCAATAGGCTAGCGGAGGGGGAGACCCAGTACTTC. Its protein product is CASSNRLAEGETQYF.

The chain joins TRBV5-1 to TRBJ1-1; D unclear. This CDR3 has 15 amino acids. Deletions cut 4 bases from V and 1 base from J, with 14 bases between. Per the germline V gene, CDR1 is SGHRS and CDR2 is YFSETQ. This chain's CDR3 is CASSPIALSNTEAFF. CDR3 nucleotide sequence: TGCGCCAGCAGCCCAATAGCGTTATCGAACACTGAAGCTTTCTTT.

V gene TRBV27 combines with J gene TRBJ2-7; TRBD1 matches at 8 bases. The CDR3 is made up of 13 amino acids. CDR1 is MNHEY, CDR2 SMNVEV, per germline (reference sequence). V gave up 6 bases and J gave up 7 bases; unmatched junction bases: 8. The CDR3 DNA reads as TGTGCCAGCAGCCAGGACAGGGCAGGGGAGCAGTACTTC. Translating gives CASSQDRAGEQYF.

This sequence joins TRBV24-1 and TRBJ1-2, with TRBD1 matching 8 bases. The CDR3 spans 13 residues. V lost 3 bases to trimming and J lost 6 bases; unmatched junction nucleotides: 2. CDR1 and CDR2 (germline): KGHDR, SFDVKD. The CDR3 loop is CATSDDRGDGYTF. CDR3 nucleotide sequence: TGTGCCACCAGTGATGACAGGGGAGATGGCTACACCTTC.

The chain has TRBV6-5 and TRBJ1-3; 8 bases are shared with TRBD1. The CDR3 is made up of 13 amino acids. The germline gives CDR1 MNHEY, CDR2 SVGAGI. V was pared by 5 bases and J by 8 bases, with 5 bases of the junction left unmatched. This CDR3 reads CASSRQGSDTIYF. The CDR3 region has the DNA TGTGCCAGCAGTCGACAGGGGTCGGACACCATATATTTT.

V usage is TRBV3-1 (or the pseudogene TRBV3-2) and J usage is TRBJ2-2; D gene unclear. Between the trimmed V and J ends, which lost 6 bases and 0 bases, there was a span of 11 bases. CDR3 length equals 15 residues. Germline V CDR1 and CDR2: LGHDT, YNNKEL (reference sequence). CDR3 region: CASSPTYANTGELFF. CDR3 coding DNA: TGTGCCAGCAGTCCCACATACGCGAACACCGGGGAGCTGTTTTTT.

The rearrangement joins TRBV9 to TRBJ2-7; 8 nucleotides line up with TRBD1. After removal of 8 bases from V and 3 bases from J, the junction contained 16 bases not matched to a gene. The germline V gene encodes CDR1 SGDLS and CDR2 YYNGEE. CDR3 length: 16 amino acids. The chain's CDR3 is CASTLGPGQDRYEQYF. The DNA for the CDR3 is TGTGCCAGTACCCTAGGACCGGGACAGGATCGCTACGAGCAGTACTTC.